A single sample gave rise to the 5 T cell receptor beta chains below, sequenced in a study of cytomegalovirus exposure and HLA in healthy donors. The PCR had 60 Vbeta and 13 Jbeta primers. Libraries were prepared by immunoSEQ multiplex PCR; TCRdb keeps only in-frame clonotypes and omits some of them. The repertoire holds more than 95,000 clones, over 9% seen once, with 5.5% to 7.5% in the top ten. The sample was PBMCs. All receptors come from a man aged 35 to 55 in good health and CMV-seropositive.

This chain links TRBV30 with TRBJ2-3; D possibly corresponds to TRBD2 (6 bases). The CDR3 is made up of 13 amino acids. In germline, CDR1 is GTSNPN, CDR2 SVGIG (reference sequence). The V end was cut by 4 bases, the J end by 2 bases, with 10 bases between. CDR3 sequence: CAWKEGITDTQYF. The DNA for the CDR3 is TGTGCCTGGAAGGAGGGGATCACAGATACGCAGTATTTT.

This clone was seen a handful of times. The V call is TRBV5-1, the J call TRBJ1-5, with TRBD1 matching 7 bases. Germline V gives CDR1 SGHRS, CDR2 YFSETQ. CDR3 length: 15 amino acids. Unmatched junction bases numbered 8, after V lost 4 bases and J lost 4 bases. CDR3 protein: CASSPGTEGNQPQHF. The CDR3 DNA follows: TGCGCCAGCAGCCCAGGGACAGAGGGAAATCAGCCCCAGCATTTT.

This clone was counted between two and nine times. The J gene is TRBJ1-5, the V gene TRBV2; D is unresolved. Between the trimmed V and J ends, which lost 6 bases and 0 bases, there was a span of 15 bases. The CDR3 runs to 16 residues. The germline gives CDR1 SNHLY, CDR2 FYNNEI. In nucleotides, the CDR3 is TGTGCCAGCAGCCTATGGTCGGGGAATAGCAATCAGCCCCAGCATTTT. Protein: CASSLWSGNSNQPQHF.

This clone was seen a few times. The genes are TRBV15 and TRBJ2-2, with TRBD2 identical over 8 bases. The CDR3 is 18 amino acids. After removal of 0 bases from V and 7 bases from J, the junction contained 13 bases not matched to a gene. The germline CDR1 and CDR2 sequences are LNHNV and YYDKDF (reference sequence). The CDR3 reads CATSRDRIGRARVGELFF. As DNA, the CDR3 is TGTGCCACCAGCAGAGATCGCATCGGGAGGGCCAGAGTCGGGGAGCTGTTTTTT.

The rearrangement joins TRBV28 to TRBJ2-4, with 7 bases lining up with TRBD1. This CDR3 is 15 amino acids long. Trimming took 7 bases from V and 0 from J; bases not matched to a gene: 6. CDR1 is MDHEN and CDR2 is SYDVKM in the germline V gene. This chain's CDR3 is CASTEQGRAKNIQYF. For the CDR3, the DNA is TGTGCCAGCACCGAACAGGGGCGAGCCAAAAACATTCAGTACTTC. Complete variable domain (other parts from reference TRBV28 and TRBJ2-4): DVKVTQSSRYLVKRTGEKVFLECVQDMDHENMFWYRQDPGLGLRLIYFSYDVKMKEKGDIPEGYSVSREKKERFSLILESASTNQTSMYLCASTEQGRAKNIQYFGAGTRLSVL.